Below are 2 T cell receptor beta chains sequenced from a single sample in a study of T cells in Graves' hyperthyroidism and ophthalmopathy. Amplified regions were TCR beta CDR3 sequences from RNA transcripts. The HTBI primer set served for first-round RT-PCR of the TCR CDR3. TCRdb itself ran the multiplex PCR reads through MiXCR, one entry per CDR3 protein. The profile shows 400,000 to 550,000 distinct CDR3 sequences, approximately 15% of them singletons. Sequencing used blood. The receptors derive from a woman aged 18-29 years with Graves' hyperthyroidism.

The gene calls are TRBV6-2 or TRBV6-3 and TRBJ1-3; TRBD1 agrees at 9 bases. Losses at the gene ends were 2 bases for V and 2 bases for J; bases not matched to a gene: 7. Germline V lookup: CDR1 MNHEY, CDR2 SVGEGT. This CDR3 contains 17 residues. Here the CDR3 reads CASSYAWTGVTGNTIYF. The CDR3 nucleotides read TGTGCCAGCAGTTACGCGTGGACAGGGGTGACTGGAAACACCATATATTTT.

The chain is built from TRBV19 and TRBJ2-1; no clear D gene. The germline CDR1 and CDR2 sequences are LNHDA and SQIVND (reference sequence). Trimming took 0 bases from V and 5 from J, leaving 26 bases between them. The CDR3 sequence is 20 residues long. CDR3 in DNA: TGTGCCAGTAGTATAGAGGGCAGGTACCACTTAACAAGTCTTAACAATGAGCAGTTCTTC. This codes for CASSIEGRYHLTSLNNEQFF.